This T cell receptor (beta chain) was profiled in a study of tumor-infiltrating lymphocytes in primary liver carcinoma (dated by TCRdb to the late 2010s). For context, the study as a whole: Of the five patients (three men and two women, aged 30 to 69 years), four had hepatocellular carcinoma and one had combined HCC and intrahepatic cholangiocarcinoma. The five patients had tumors staged T1-T3 N0M0, with maximum diameters ranging from roughly 4 to 10 cm. Roughly 3.65 to 7.13 million productive TCRbeta reads were obtained per sample, and no significant difference in read depth was found between tissue types. Across five regions of each liver tumor, along with adjacent normal tissue and blood, the study brought together TCRbeta repertoire sequencing, expression microarrays and whole-exome sequencing. A total of 35 specimens from 5 patients underwent TCRbeta repertoire sequencing, comprising roughly 25 tumor regions, 5 adjacent noncancerous liver tissues and 5 peripheral blood samples. Agilent mRNA microarray profiling was performed on the approximately 27 tumor region samples to relate TCRbeta repertoire diversity to the local molecular phenotype. Technical replicate repertoires showed high reproducibility, with mean shared-clone rates around 0.9 and correlation coefficients above 0.95.

Using a constant-region primer and ProtoScript II reverse transcriptase, TCRbeta-specific cDNA was reverse-transcribed from roughly 500 ng total RNA. The TCRbeta libraries were prepared through three rounds of nested multiplex PCR following a slightly modified ARM-PCR procedure. Each of the first two PCR rounds ran for roughly 9 cycles and used multiplex TRBV1-TRBV30 forward primers together with a Cbeta reverse primer. Sample barcodes and Illumina adapters were attached in a final 25-cycle PCR using Deep VentR polymerase. Before sequencing, amplicons between 200 and 500 bp were purified from gel using a QIAquick gel extraction kit. The TCRbeta amplicons were sequenced with 250-bp paired-end reads on an Illumina HiSeq 2500. The source study handled its data this way. Trimmomatic v0.33 was used to quality-trim the reads, and FLASH v1.2.11 was used to merge paired reads so that full CDR3 sequences could be recovered. V, D and J germline segments were assigned to the rearranged TCRbeta sequences using MiGEC v1.2.1b. VDJtools v1.0.0 computed clonotype statistics and Shannon-Wiener diversity indices. To cut down on sampling bias, every analysis after diversity analysis relied on just the 250 most abundant clonotypes from each sample. TCRdb reprocessing: public reads trimmed at Q25 with fastp, clones called with MiXCR, in-frame beta chains kept. Here each entry gathers all rows of one CDR3 protein and keeps the most common genes and DNA. The V and J calls were not made by the authors but by TCRdb's processing. The sample contains about 43,000 distinct CDR3 sequences, approximately 70% of them found a single time. In total, the top ten clones hold about a fifth of the sample.

As regards this clonotype: Its antigen is unknown. No qualities accompany the bases; no much larger clone lies one base away.

Without any cell sorting, total RNA and DNA were extracted together from around 20-30 mg of bulk tissue using the AllPrep DNA/RNA mini kit. Five patients with histopathologically diagnosed primary liver carcinoma underwent surgical resection in China between November 2015 and March 2016. Chronic HBV infection was present in the patients, and the patients were treatment-naive at sampling. Each tumor was sampled at five spatially separated regions: the tumor centre plus the superior, inferior, left-lateral and right-lateral poles. Histological examination found more than 75% viable tumor cells in every tumor sample. Fresh tumor and adjacent tissue pieces were bisected, with one half stored in RNAlater at -80 degrees C and the other half sent for histology. Results and caveats for the whole study, not just this receptor: With just a few patients in the study, the authors point out that the findings should be validated in a larger study. Since the samples were bulk and unsorted, there was no way to compare CD4+ and CD8+ T cell repertoires. The top 250 clones accounted for a significantly greater share of the repertoire in tumors than in blood (p = 0.039). Just about 7.5-24% of top clones turned up in all five regions of a tumor, which suggests spatial heterogeneity among tumor-infiltrating T cells. Consistent with antigen-driven expansion, pairs of tumor regions showed higher repertoire overlap (mean about 35%) than either tumor-adjacent pairs (approximately 17%) or tumor-blood pairs (around 14%). Because sequencing covered only the TCR beta chain and unpaired alpha chains were not captured, true repertoire diversity is likely underestimated.

Sequences SGHAT (CDR1) and FQNNGV (CDR2) are obtained from the germline V gene. The CDR3, from cysteine to phenylalanine, totals 15 residues. Only the CDR3 part of the read is kept: 45 bases, read in frame from the first base. This sequence uses TRBV11-2 and TRBJ2-7; TRBD1 aligns with 10 central bases. This sequence originates from a man in his forties with primary liver carcinoma and hepatitis B virus infection. Sequencing was done on a sample of liver tumor tissue from sampling region 2. Taken with the paper, the label for cell subset or site translates to: tumor region T2, inferior pole. The DNA sequence reads TGTGTCAGTAGCTTACGATGGACAGGGGGAAACGAGCAGTACTTC. The encoded protein is CVSSLRWTGGNEQYF.